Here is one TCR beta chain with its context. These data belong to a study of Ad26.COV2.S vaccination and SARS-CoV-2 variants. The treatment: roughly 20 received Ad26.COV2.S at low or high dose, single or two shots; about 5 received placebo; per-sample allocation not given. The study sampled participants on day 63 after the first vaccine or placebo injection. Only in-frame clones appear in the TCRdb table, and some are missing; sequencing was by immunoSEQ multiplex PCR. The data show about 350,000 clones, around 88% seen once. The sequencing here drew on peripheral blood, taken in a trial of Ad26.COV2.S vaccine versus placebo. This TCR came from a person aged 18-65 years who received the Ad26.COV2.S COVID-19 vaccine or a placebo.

CDR3 sequence reads: CASSLAWAGQETQYF. Written as DNA, the CDR3 is TGCGCCAGCAGCTTGGCCTGGGCAGGACAAGAGACCCAGTACTTC. The chain is built from TRBV5-1 and TRBJ2-5; D uncertain. CDR3 length equals 15 residues. V lost 0 bases and J lost 2, with 11 bases in between. In germline, CDR1 is SGHRS, CDR2 YFSETQ.